Following are 16 T cell receptor beta chains from one sample sequenced in a study of Ad26.COV2.S vaccination and SARS-CoV-2 variants. TCRdb keeps only in-frame clones here, not all; method: immunoSEQ multiplex PCR. The sample yields more than 150,000 clones, roughly 89% seen once. The material was peripheral blood, obtained after recovery from COVID-19. The receptors derive from a human donor who had recovered from COVID-19.

The rearrangement uses TRBV5-1 and TRBJ1-1; perhaps TRBD1 as D (5 bases). The V end lost 2 bases, the J end lost 1 base, and 6 bases lay between the germline ends. Germline V gene sequence: CDR1 SGHRS, CDR2 YFSETQ. The CDR3 length is 13 residues. The CDR3 sequence: CASSLDRNTEAFF. As DNA, the CDR3 is TGCGCCAGCAGCTTAGACAGGAACACTGAAGCTTTCTTT.

V is TRBV7-3 and J is TRBJ2-6; a weak D match, TRBD2 (6 bases). Looked up from germline, CDR1 is SGHTA and CDR2 is FQGTGA. This CDR3 spans 18 amino acids. V was pared by 0 bases and J by 0 bases, with 12 bases between. The CDR3 loop is CASSLTGGGDSGANVLTF. The CDR3 DNA reads TGTGCCAGCAGCTTAACGGGAGGAGGGGACTCTGGGGCCAACGTCCTGACTTTC.

The gene calls are TRBV24-1 and TRBJ2-1; D remains unclear. V dropped 3 bases and J dropped 7 bases, with 6 bases sitting between them. Germline lookup yields CDR1 KGHDR and CDR2 SFDVKD. CDR3 size: 12 residues. CDR3 nucleotide sequence: TGTGCCACCAGTGATCCCCGTAATGAGCAGTTCTTC. Its translation is CATSDPRNEQFF.

The V and J genes are TRBV25-1 and TRBJ1-4, with D unresolved. The CDR3 consists of 15 residues. V dropped 0 bases and J dropped 8 bases, with 13 bases sitting between them. Germline assignment: CDR1 MGHDK and CDR2 SYGVNS. CDR3 residues: CASSEYRARPEKLFF. The CDR3 DNA follows: TGTGCCAGCAGTGAATATAGGGCCAGGCCAGAAAAACTGTTTTTT.

The chain couples TRBV9 to TRBJ2-5; 13 nucleotides line up with TRBD2. V shed 4 bases, J shed 4 bases, and the junction held 7 bases outside the gene matches. This CDR3 has 16 residues. Germline-derived CDR1 and CDR2 are SGDLS and YYNGEE. CDR3 nucleotides: TGTGCCAGCAGCCCAACTAGCGGGGGGGCCGTAGAGACCCAGTACTTC. Protein product: CASSPTSGGAVETQYF.

The genes are TRBV30 and TRBJ1-1, with 8 bases that match TRBD1. The J segment lost 0 bases and the V segment lost 3 bases, leaving 3 bases of the junction unmatched. Germline loops: CDR1 GTSNPN, CDR2 SVGIG (reference sequence). This CDR3 has 14 residues. CDR3 sequence reads: CAWSRDRMNTEAFF. The DNA for the CDR3 is TGTGCCTGGAGCCGGGACAGGATGAACACTGAAGCTTTCTTT.

The chain is built from TRBV6-2 or TRBV6-3 and TRBJ2-5; TRBD2 aligns across 13 bases. Losses at the gene ends were 2 bases for V and 4 bases for J; bases not matched to a gene: 7. This CDR3 contains 17 residues. The germline V gene encodes CDR1 MNHEY and CDR2 SVGEGT. The CDR3 reads CASSYLRLAGGRETQYF. The CDR3 nucleotides read TGTGCCAGCAGTTACCTTCGACTAGCGGGGGGTCGAGAGACCCAGTACTTC.

The genes are TRBV2 and TRBJ1-2, with D hard to call. Trimming stripped 6 bases from V and 0 bases from J, with 8 bases between. CDR3 size: 13 residues. Germline V gene lookup returns CDR1 SNHLY and CDR2 FYNNEI. CDR3 region: CASSEHPNYGYTF. The CDR3 DNA is TGTGCCAGCAGCGAACACCCTAACTATGGCTACACCTTC. Full variable domain (outside the CDR3, taken from reference TRBV2 and TRBJ1-2): EPEVTQTPSHQVTQMGQEVILRCVPISNHLYFYWYRQILGQKVEFLVSFYNNEISEKSEIFDDQFSVERPDGSNFTLKIRSTKLEDSAMYFCASSEHPNYGYTFGSGTRLTVV.

The V gene is TRBV19, the J gene TRBJ1-5; maybe TRBD1 (5 bases). The germline gives CDR1 LNHDA, CDR2 SQIVND (reference sequence). CDR3 size: 16 residues. Trimming pared 2 bases from V and 1 base from J, leaving 12 bases between. CDR3: CASSISGQISNQPQHF. The CDR3 nucleotides are TGTGCCAGTAGTATATCGGGGCAGATCAGCAATCAGCCCCAGCATTTT.

J is TRBJ2-6 and V is TRBV2, with a tentative D call TRBD1 (6 bases). Trimming removed 7 bases at V and 0 bases at J, with 22 bases between. Germline loops: CDR1 SNHLY, CDR2 FYNNEI. The CDR3 has 19 amino acids. The CDR3 region is CASTTGSLYPRSGANVLTF. The CDR3 nucleotides are TGTGCCAGCACCACAGGGTCCCTTTACCCCCGCTCTGGGGCCAACGTCCTGACTTTC.

This clone was seen just once. This chain uses TRBV7-2 with TRBJ1-1; 7 nucleotides match TRBD1. CDR3 length: 14 amino acids. The germline V gene has CDR1 SGHTA and CDR2 FQGNSA. V lost 6 bases to trimming and J lost 5 bases; unmatched junction nucleotides: 9. CDR3 nucleotide sequence: TGTGCCAGCAGGCAGAATACAGGGGTGACTGAAGCTTTCTTT. This gives the protein CASRQNTGVTEAFF.

The V and J genes are TRBV9 and TRBJ2-7; TRBD2 agrees at 9 bases. The CDR3 spans 15 residues. V was pared by 4 bases and J by 6 bases, with 11 bases of the junction left unmatched. Germline V gene lookup returns CDR1 SGDLS and CDR2 YYNGEE. The CDR3 protein is CASSKTGTSLFEQYF. CDR3 nucleotide sequence: TGTGCCAGCAGCAAAACCGGGACTAGCTTATTCGAGCAGTACTTC.

This rearrangement joins TRBV7-8 to TRBJ1-5, with D possibly TRBD1 on 5 matching bases. The CDR3 covers 15 residues. Trimming stripped 5 bases from V and 5 bases from J, with 16 bases between. The germline V gene has CDR1 SGHVS and CDR2 FQNEAQ. CDR3 coding DNA: TGTGCCAGCAGCGTCAGGGAGGGGTTGGATCAGCCCCAGCATTTT. Its translation is CASSVREGLDQPQHF.

V usage is TRBV25-1 and J usage is TRBJ1-2, with TRBD1 matching 8 bases. Germline-derived CDR1 and CDR2 are MGHDK and SYGVNS. This CDR3 region has 15 residues. J was trimmed by 6 bases and V by 0 bases; bases with no gene match: 6. DNA for the CDR3: TGTGCCAGCAGTGAATATATCCAGGGGGCAGATGGCTACACCTTC. It encodes CASSEYIQGADGYTF.

Only a few counts were recorded for this clone. V gene TRBV2 combines with J gene TRBJ1-3, with TRBD1 as a possible D gene (6 bases). Germline CDR1 and CDR2: SNHLY and FYNNEI. The V end was cut by 3 bases, the J end by 0 bases, with 15 bases between. The CDR3 is 17 residues long. CDR3 in amino acids: CASSDSVDSYSGNTIYF. CDR3 DNA sequence: TGTGCCAGCAGTGACTCCGTGGACAGTTACTCTGGAAACACCATATATTTT.

The rearrangement uses TRBV7-9 and TRBJ1-1; maybe TRBD1 (5 bases). The germline V gene has CDR1 SEHNR and CDR2 FQNEAQ (reference sequence). V was cut by 2 bases and J by 5 bases, with 12 bases left in between. CDR3 size: 14 residues. CDR3 amino acids: CASSLSPGRTEAFF. Written as DNA, the CDR3 is TGTGCCAGCAGCTTAAGCCCAGGGAGAACTGAAGCTTTCTTT.